This passage covers 30 T cell receptor beta chains from one sample sequenced in a study of cytomegalovirus exposure and HLA in healthy donors. 13 Jbeta primers and 60 Vbeta primers were used for the PCR. Repertoires were generated with immunoSEQ multiplex PCR, while TCRdb's copy carries only in-frame clones and drops some. The table records some 97,000 clones, 75% of them present only once. The sequenced sample consisted of PBMCs. These receptors originate from a male donor in good health and CMV-seropositive.

Here the CDR3 DNA reads TGTGCCAGCAGTTTATCGCCCTGGGACGGGGGGCGGGAAAAACTGTTTTTT. It specifies CASSLSPWDGGREKLFF. V usage is TRBV27 and J usage is TRBJ1-4; possibly TRBD1 for D (6 bases). The V gene lost 0 bases and the J gene lost 8 bases, with 19 bases spanning the gap. Germline V gene lookup returns CDR1 MNHEY and CDR2 SMNVEV (reference sequence). The CDR3 runs to 17 residues.

This sequence joins TRBV7-2 and TRBJ2-4; possible D gene TRBD1, 5 bases. The V end lost 5 bases, the J end lost 8 bases, and 10 bases lay between the germline ends. Germline V gene data show CDR1 as SGHTA and CDR2 as FQGNSA. The CDR3 loop spans 12 amino acids. The CDR3 DNA reads as TGTGCCAGCAGCCCCCCACAGGACATTCAGTACTTC. This sequence encodes CASSPPQDIQYF.

The chain recombines TRBV28 with TRBJ2-7, with 11 bases lining up with TRBD1. CDR1 is MDHEN, CDR2 SYDVKM, per germline. The CDR3 spans 17 residues. V shed 3 bases and J 4 bases; nucleotides not matched to a gene: 11. This CDR3 is CASSFTIPRDRGYEQYF. The CDR3 DNA is TGTGCCAGCAGTTTCACCATACCCCGGGACAGGGGGTACGAGCAGTACTTC.

The sample holds one count of this clone. The chain joins TRBV28 to TRBJ2-7, with 9 bases lining up with TRBD1. The CDR3 contains 16 residues. Trimming took 6 bases from V and 2 from J; bases not matched to a gene: 11. In germline, CDR1 is MDHEN, CDR2 SYDVKM. The CDR3 DNA reads TGTGCCAGCAGACGCCCATCCGGGACAGGGCCCTACGAGCAGTACTTC. Protein product: CASRRPSGTGPYEQYF. Together with reference TRBV28 and TRBJ2-7, the CDR3 gives the full variable domain: DVKVTQSSRYLVKRTGEKVFLECVQDMDHENMFWYRQDPGLGLRLIYFSYDVKMKEKGDIPEGYSVSREKKERFSLILESASTNQTSMYLCASRRPSGTGPYEQYFGPGTRLTVT.

The chain recombines TRBV27 with TRBJ1-1; D might be TRBD1 (5 bases). V gave up 8 bases and J gave up 1 base, with 17 bases separating them. From germline, CDR1 is MNHEY and CDR2 SMNVEV (reference sequence). This CDR3 contains 15 residues. CDR3 sequence reads: CASGRGTYKNTEAFF. CDR3 nucleotide sequence: TGTGCCAGCGGGCGGGGGACCTACAAGAACACTGAAGCTTTCTTT.

This chain joins TRBV30 and TRBJ1-5; possible D gene TRBD1, 5 bases. This CDR3 contains 17 residues. Germline V gives CDR1 GTSNPN, CDR2 SVGIG (reference sequence). Trimming removed 4 bases from V and 0 bases from J, with 19 bases in between. The CDR3 region has the DNA TGTGCCTGGACTCACGGAGGGGAGACTTTTAGCAATCAGCCCCAGCATTTT. Translating gives CAWTHGGETFSNQPQHF.

The gene calls are TRBV9 and TRBJ2-2; TRBD2 agrees at 9 bases. The length of the CDR3 is 16 residues. The V gene end was trimmed by 0 bases and the J gene end by 3 bases; junction bases not matched to a gene: 3. Germline V gene lookup returns CDR1 SGDLS and CDR2 YYNGEE. The CDR3 region is CASSVVAGADTGELFF. The CDR3 DNA is TGTGCCAGCAGCGTAGTAGCGGGGGCCGACACCGGGGAGCTGTTTTTT.

The chain recombines TRBV6-1 with TRBJ2-5; tentatively, D is TRBD2 (5 bases). Trimming pared 2 bases from V and 5 bases from J, leaving 18 bases between. This CDR3 has 16 residues. From germline, CDR1 is MNHNS and CDR2 SASEGT. This CDR3 reads CASSEFLRAGRETQYF. CDR3 nucleotides: TGTGCCAGCAGTGAATTTTTGCGGGCCGGCCGCGAGACCCAGTACTTC.

The genes are TRBV6-6 and TRBJ2-3, with TRBD1 matching over 7 bases. Germline V gene data show CDR1 as MNHNY and CDR2 as SVGAGI (reference sequence). V lost 10 bases, J lost 5 bases, and 12 bases stayed unmatched. This CDR3 spans 14 amino acids. The CDR3 sequence: CAIPGTATGDTQYF. The DNA for the CDR3 is TGTGCCATTCCCGGGACAGCCACGGGAGATACGCAGTATTTT.

In its sample, this clone was seen a few times. V is TRBV6-6 and J is TRBJ1-4; perhaps TRBD1 as D (5 bases). V lost 7 bases to trimming and J lost 0 bases, with 9 bases between them. The CDR3 covers 14 residues. The germline CDR1 and CDR2 sequences are MNHNY and SVGAGI (reference sequence). CDR3 amino acids: CASNTGTTNEKLFF. The CDR3 DNA reads TGTGCCAGCAATACAGGAACAACTAATGAAAAACTGTTTTTT.

The chain couples TRBV7-8 to TRBJ2-3; 9 bases align to TRBD2. V gave up 1 base and J gave up 6 bases; unmatched junction bases: 5. Germline assignment: CDR1 SGHVS and CDR2 FQNEAQ. The CDR3 has 15 residues. In nucleotides, the CDR3 is TGTGCCAGCAGCTTAGGGGGACTAGCTCGGGATACGCAGTATTTT. Translated, it gives CASSLGGLARDTQYF.

This clone has a handful of counts. The chain uses TRBV6-6 and TRBJ1-4, with D tentatively TRBD1 (6 bases). Trimming shortened V by 6 bases and J by 5 bases, and 13 bases separated the two germline ends. CDR1 MNHNY and CDR2 SVGAGI come from the germline V gene (reference sequence). The CDR3 has 14 residues. The CDR3 protein is CASRTGQINEKLFF. The CDR3 DNA reads as TGTGCCAGCAGGACCGGACAGATAAATGAAAAACTGTTTTTT.

The chain is built from TRBV19 and TRBJ2-7; TRBD2 matches 9 bases. Germline assignment: CDR1 LNHDA and CDR2 SQIVND (reference sequence). This CDR3 contains 14 residues. The J segment lost 3 bases and the V segment lost 6 bases, leaving 6 bases of the junction unmatched. CDR3 protein: CASSTLAGNYEQYF. CDR3 DNA sequence: TGTGCCAGTAGCACTCTAGCGGGGAACTACGAGCAGTACTTC.

This chain uses TRBV5-8 with TRBJ1-1; perhaps TRBD1 as D (5 bases). The CDR3 length is 12 residues. Germline values: CDR1 SGHTS, CDR2 YDEGEE. V gave up 4 bases and J gave up 10 bases, with 14 bases separating them. CDR3 coding DNA: TGTGCCAGCAGCCCGAGACAGTGTGGAGCTTTCTTT. It is translated as CASSPRQCGAFF.

The V call is TRBV7-7, the J call TRBJ2-5, with 8 bases identical to TRBD1. CDR1 is SSHAT, CDR2 FNYEAQ, per germline (reference sequence). The CDR3 runs to 13 residues. Trimming at V came to 1 base and at J to 5 bases, leaving 0 bases not matched to a gene. For the CDR3, the DNA is TGTGCCAGCAGCTTAGGGGACAGGGAGACCCAGTACTTC. This encodes CASSLGDRETQYF.

A single count supports this clone. The genes are TRBV9 and TRBJ2-2; perhaps TRBD2 as D (6 bases). The V and J ends lost 1 base and 4 bases respectively, with 17 bases between them. CDR1 SGDLS and CDR2 YYNGEE come from the germline V gene. CDR3 size: 17 residues. CDR3 DNA sequence: TGTGCCAGCAGCGTAAAATGGGGGGTAGGGACCACCGGGGAGCTGTTTTTT. This gives the protein CASSVKWGVGTTGELFF.

The chain couples TRBV6-6 to TRBJ1-4; possibly TRBD1 for D (5 bases). The germline V gene encodes CDR1 MNHNY and CDR2 SVGAGI (reference sequence). This CDR3 region has 14 residues. Between the trimmed V and J ends, which lost 3 bases and 5 bases, there was a span of 10 bases. CDR3 sequence reads: CASSYGQRNEKLFF. CDR3 nucleotides: TGTGCCAGCAGTTATGGACAAAGAAATGAAAAACTGTTTTTT.

The genes are TRBV23-1 and TRBJ2-7; TRBD2 might be the D (7 bases). TRBV23-1 is flagged as an ORF with uncertain function. This CDR3 is built from 14 residues. Trimming took 8 bases from V and 4 from J, leaving 18 bases between them. CDR3 DNA sequence: TGCGCCAGCCCATTGGGGAGGGGGAAGTACGAGCAGTACTTC. Amino acid sequence: CASPLGRGKYEQYF.

This chain's CDR3 is CASRLQAGAYGYTF. DNA of the CDR3: TGTGCCAGCAGATTGCAGGCGGGGGCCTATGGCTACACCTTC. The chain has TRBV27 and TRBJ1-2; D may be TRBD1 (6 bases). The CDR3 runs 14 residues. Germline V gene sequence: CDR1 MNHEY, CDR2 SMNVEV (reference sequence). V was clipped by 6 bases and J by 4 bases, with 15 bases between them.

This clone is classed as medium-sized. The rearrangement joins TRBV4-2 to TRBJ2-3; TRBD2 matches at 9 bases. Germline V lookup: CDR1 LGHNA, CDR2 YNFKEQ. The CDR3 is 15 amino acids. V lost 0 bases and J lost 4; bases outside the gene matches: 2. The CDR3: CASSQERGGPDTQYF. In DNA, the CDR3 is TGTGCCAGCAGCCAAGAGCGGGGGGGCCCAGATACGCAGTATTTT.

The rearrangement uses TRBV10-1 and TRBJ1-1; D possibly corresponds to TRBD1 (5 bases). V was clipped by 0 bases and J by 2 bases, with 7 bases between them. The CDR3 extends over 14 amino acids. Germline assignment: CDR1 WNHNN and CDR2 SYGVQD (reference sequence). CDR3 protein: CASSESQGNTEAFF. DNA for the CDR3: TGCGCCAGCAGTGAGTCGCAGGGAAACACTGAAGCTTTCTTT.

The J gene is TRBJ2-3, the V gene TRBV5-1; maybe TRBD2 (5 bases). Germline-derived CDR1 and CDR2 are SGHRS and YFSETQ. The CDR3 consists of 14 residues. V dropped 4 bases and J dropped 1 base, with 10 bases sitting between them. The CDR3 sequence is CASSTEEGTDTQYF. The CDR3 nucleotides read TGCGCCAGCAGCACCGAGGAGGGCACAGATACGCAGTATTTT.

The chain links TRBV19 to TRBJ2-2; TRBD1 aligns across 8 bases. Germline V gene lookup returns CDR1 LNHDA and CDR2 SQIVND (reference sequence). CDR3 size: 15 residues. V gave up 2 bases and J gave up 5 bases; unmatched junction bases: 4. CDR3 protein: CASSIQDRVTGELFF. In DNA form, the CDR3 reads TGTGCCAGTAGTATACAGGACAGGGTAACCGGGGAGCTGTTTTTT.

J is TRBJ2-5 and V is TRBV7-3, with 12 nucleotides matching TRBD2. CDR1 and CDR2 from the germline V gene are SGHTA and FQGTGA. With V trimmed by 5 bases and J by 4 bases, 5 bases remained unmatched. The CDR3 is made up of 15 amino acids. As DNA, the CDR3 is TGTGCCAGCAGCCTAGCGGGGGGGCGGTTAGAGACCCAGTACTTC. Translated, it gives CASSLAGGRLETQYF.

This rearrangement joins TRBV6-5 to TRBJ2-3; tentatively, D is TRBD1 (6 bases). The V gene lost 5 bases and the J gene lost 1 base, with 13 bases spanning the gap. Germline V gene lookup returns CDR1 MNHEY and CDR2 SVGAGI. The CDR3 spans 15 residues. The CDR3 sequence: CASSRGTLGTDTQYF. The DNA of the CDR3 is TGTGCCAGCAGTAGGGGGACCCTCGGCACAGATACGCAGTATTTT.

V usage is TRBV7-9 and J usage is TRBJ1-5; 8 nucleotides line up with TRBD1. CDR3 size: 18 residues. The V and J ends lost 2 bases and 5 bases, in that order; junction bases with no gene match: 14. Germline V gene lookup returns CDR1 SEHNR and CDR2 FQNEAQ (reference sequence). The CDR3, as DNA: TGTGCCAGCAGCTTAACGACTGGAGACAGGGGACTTCATCAGCCCCAGCATTTT. Its protein is CASSLTTGDRGLHQPQHF.

The chain employs TRBV5-5 and TRBJ1-3; a possible D gene is TRBD1 (6 bases). From germline, CDR1 is SGHKS and CDR2 YYEKEE (reference sequence). The CDR3 consists of 14 residues. The V and J ends lost 3 bases and 3 bases respectively, with 10 bases between them. The CDR3 sequence is CASSSRGDGNTIYF. For the CDR3, the DNA is TGTGCCAGCAGCTCCAGGGGAGATGGAAACACCATATATTTT.

J is TRBJ1-5 and V is TRBV9; D is possibly TRBD1 (6 bases). This CDR3 is 13 amino acids long. The germline V gene has CDR1 SGDLS and CDR2 YYNGEE. Trimming pared 7 bases from V and 7 bases from J, leaving 15 bases between. The chain's CDR3 is CASPRGAGQPQHF. The CDR3 DNA follows: TGTGCCAGCCCGCGGGGGGCAGGGCAGCCCCAGCATTTT.

This clone was seen only a few times. The V call is TRBV9, the J call TRBJ2-3, with D hard to call. The CDR3 loop spans 13 amino acids. V was trimmed by 4 bases and J by 4 bases, leaving 10 bases between them. Germline loops: CDR1 SGDLS, CDR2 YYNGEE. The CDR3 DNA sequence: TGTGCCAGCAGCCCCCAAATAGCAGATACGCAGTATTTT. Protein: CASSPQIADTQYF.

This sequence joins TRBV14 and TRBJ1-6; no definite D call. The CDR3 has 14 amino acids. Germline CDR1 SGHDN, CDR2 FVKESK. V was shortened by 8 bases and J by 3 bases, with 11 bases between the two germline ends. DNA of the CDR3: TGTGCCAGCCGACCGGGATTCTATAATTCACCCCTCCACTTT. This encodes CASRPGFYNSPLHF.